This T cell receptor beta chain was sequenced in a study of CD8+ T cells in alopecia areata. Study at large: Disease severity was quantified as SALT score of affected scalp area.

RNA was isolated and reverse transcribed to cDNA, the sequencing template. Clones were sequenced by immunoSEQ multiplex PCR, and TCRdb holds only the in-frame ones, with some missing. This sample has 150,000 to 250,000 clones, with roughly three fifths found just once. Regarding treatment: oral pan-JAK inhibitor, 5-10 mg twice daily. CDR3 length: 15 amino acids. The V end was cut by 5 bases, the J end by 0 bases, with 11 bases between. Germline values: CDR1 SGHTA, CDR2 FQGNSA. The clonotype comes from a human donor with alopecia areata. The sample consisted of CD4+ T cells sorted from blood, taken at week 4, from a patient treated with tofacitinib. The chain carries TRBV7-2 and TRBJ1-5; tentative D call: TRBD1 (5 bases). The DNA of the CDR3 is TGTGCCAGCAGCCGGGGGACGGGTAGCAATCAGCCCCAGCATTTT. It yields the protein CASSRGTGSNQPQHF.